Listed here is a single TCR beta chain. What it binds is unknown. The sample comes from a study of cytomegalovirus exposure and HLA in healthy donors. A multiplex PCR was run with 60 Vbeta primers and 13 Jbeta primers. Some clones are missing from TCRdb's copy, which holds only in-frame ones; the method was immunoSEQ multiplex PCR. The table shows under 140,000 clones, with approximately 79% occurring only once. Overall study results and limits: The authors enumerated over 150 TCR beta chains as linked to cytomegalovirus. Later analysis identified 15,000 to 20,000 TCR beta sequences associated with HLA alleles, using a false discovery rate threshold of 0.05.

Specimen: PBMCs. The TCR sequence derives from a man aged 30 to 39 in good health and CMV-seropositive.

The CDR3 region is CASSLVRKSSYEQYF. The CDR3 nucleotides are TGTGCCAGCAGCTTGGTGAGGAAGAGCTCCTACGAGCAGTACTTC. The chain uses TRBV5-5 and TRBJ2-7; D not resolved. Trimming removed 0 bases from V and 0 bases from J, with 10 bases in between. The CDR3 runs to 15 residues. Germline V gene data show CDR1 as SGHKS and CDR2 as YYEKEE (reference sequence).